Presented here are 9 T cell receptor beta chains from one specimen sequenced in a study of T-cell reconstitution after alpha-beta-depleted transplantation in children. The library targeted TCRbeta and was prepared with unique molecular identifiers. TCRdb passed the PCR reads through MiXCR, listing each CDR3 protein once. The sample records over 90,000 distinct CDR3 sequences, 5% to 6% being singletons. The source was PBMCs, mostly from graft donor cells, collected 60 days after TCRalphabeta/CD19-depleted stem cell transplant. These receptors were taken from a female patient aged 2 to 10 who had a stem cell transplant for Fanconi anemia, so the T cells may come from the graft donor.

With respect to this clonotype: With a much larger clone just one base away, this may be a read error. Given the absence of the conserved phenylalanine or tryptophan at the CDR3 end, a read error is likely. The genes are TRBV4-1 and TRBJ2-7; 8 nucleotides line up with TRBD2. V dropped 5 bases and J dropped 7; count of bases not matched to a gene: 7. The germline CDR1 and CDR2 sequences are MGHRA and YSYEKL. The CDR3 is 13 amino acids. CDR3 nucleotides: TGCGCCAGCAGCTACTTAGCGGGACGGGAGCAGTACTCC. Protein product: CASSYLAGREQYS.

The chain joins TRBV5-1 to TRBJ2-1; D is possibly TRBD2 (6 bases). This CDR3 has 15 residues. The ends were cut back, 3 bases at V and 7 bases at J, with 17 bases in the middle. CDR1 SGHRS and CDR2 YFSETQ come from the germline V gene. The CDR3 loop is CASSSGPRGDNEQFF. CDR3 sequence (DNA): TGCGCCAGCAGCTCCGGGCCTCGCGGGGATAATGAGCAGTTCTTC.

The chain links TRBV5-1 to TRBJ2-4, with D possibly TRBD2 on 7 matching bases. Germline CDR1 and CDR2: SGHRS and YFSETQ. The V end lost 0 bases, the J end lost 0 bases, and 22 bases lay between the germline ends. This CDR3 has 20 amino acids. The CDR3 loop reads CASSLAAGPQRGIAKNIQYF. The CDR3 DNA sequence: TGCGCCAGCAGCTTGGCAGCGGGGCCTCAAAGGGGGATAGCCAAAAACATTCAGTACTTC.

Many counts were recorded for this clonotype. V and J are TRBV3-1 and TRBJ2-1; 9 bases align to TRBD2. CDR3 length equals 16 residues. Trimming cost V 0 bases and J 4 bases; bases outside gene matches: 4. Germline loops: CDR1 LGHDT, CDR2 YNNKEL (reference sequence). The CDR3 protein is CASSQDTLAGYNEQFF. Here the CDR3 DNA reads TGTGCCAGCAGCCAAGATACCCTAGCGGGATACAATGAGCAGTTCTTC.

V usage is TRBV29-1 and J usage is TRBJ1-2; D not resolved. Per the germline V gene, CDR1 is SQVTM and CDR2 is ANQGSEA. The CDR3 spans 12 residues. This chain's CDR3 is CGFIHINYGYTF. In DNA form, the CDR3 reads TGCGGGTTTATACATATTAACTATGGCTACACCTTC.

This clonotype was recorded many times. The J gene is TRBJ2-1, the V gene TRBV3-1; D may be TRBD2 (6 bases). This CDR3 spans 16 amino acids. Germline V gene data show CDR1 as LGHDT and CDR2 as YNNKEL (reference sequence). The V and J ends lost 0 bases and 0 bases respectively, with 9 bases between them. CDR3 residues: CASSQEKGLSYNEQFF. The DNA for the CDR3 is TGTGCCAGCAGCCAAGAGAAGGGACTCTCCTACAATGAGCAGTTCTTC.

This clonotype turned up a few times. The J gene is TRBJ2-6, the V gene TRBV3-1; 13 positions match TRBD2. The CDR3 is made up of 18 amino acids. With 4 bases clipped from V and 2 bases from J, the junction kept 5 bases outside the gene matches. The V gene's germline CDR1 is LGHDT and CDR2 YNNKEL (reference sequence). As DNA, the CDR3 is TGTGCCAGCAGCCGGACAGGGACTAGCGGGACTGGGGCCAACGTCCTGACTTTC. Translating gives CASSRTGTSGTGANVLTF.

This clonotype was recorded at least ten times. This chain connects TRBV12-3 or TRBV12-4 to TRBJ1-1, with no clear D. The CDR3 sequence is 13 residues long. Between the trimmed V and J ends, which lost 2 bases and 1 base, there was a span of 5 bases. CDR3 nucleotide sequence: TGTGCCAGCAGTTTATATGCGAACACTGAAGCTTTCTTT. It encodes CASSLYANTEAFF.

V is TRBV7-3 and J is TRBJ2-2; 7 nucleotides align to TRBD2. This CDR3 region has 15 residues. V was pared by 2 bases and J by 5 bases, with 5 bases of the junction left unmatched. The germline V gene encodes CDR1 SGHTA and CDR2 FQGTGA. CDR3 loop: CASSLDHSGTGELFF. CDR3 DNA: TGTGCCAGCAGCTTAGATCATAGCGGGACCGGGGAGCTGTTTTTT.